The sequence of this T cell receptor (beta chain) was determined in a study of blood T cell repertoires in COVID-19. Looking at the study overall: There were acute and convalescent COVID-19 samples, and they came from the United States, Italy and Spain. Sources were T cells, B-cell-depleted T cells, or PBMCs; the material itself was cDNA or gDNA.

Authors' methods: It was from reference gene primer amplification that nucleated cell counts were estimated. Clones were read by immunoSEQ multiplex PCR, and TCRdb kept only the in-frame ones, dropping some. Clone size and the V and J calls come from that table; the DNA yielded D and trimming. The sample holds tens of thousands of clones, 65% to 90% seen once. V was shortened by 11 bases and J by 9 bases, with 25 bases between the two germline ends. Germline-derived CDR1 and CDR2 are LNHDA and SQIVND (reference sequence). The CDR3 contains 15 residues. This clonotype originated in a woman of 80 years or more with acute or convalescent COVID-19. The V and J genes are TRBV19 and TRBJ2-2, with D possibly being TRBD2 (6 bases). Sequencing input: peripheral blood. CDR3 in amino acids: CAGVRPSAPGRELFF. In DNA, the CDR3 is TGTGCCGGAGTCAGGCCTAGCGCACCGGGGCGGGAGCTGTTTTTT. The full variable domain, rest sourced from reference TRBV19 and TRBJ2-2, is DGGITQSPKYLFRKEGQNVTLSCEQNLNHDAMYWYRQDPGQGLRLIYYSQIVNDFQKGDIAEGYSVSREKKESFPLTVTSAQKNPTAFYLCAGVRPSAPGRELFFGEGSRLTVL.